This is a list of T cell receptor beta chains from one sample in a study of blood T cell repertoires in COVID-19. Clones were sequenced by immunoSEQ multiplex PCR, and TCRdb holds only the in-frame ones, with some missing. The sample shows almost 200,000 clones, approximately 86% of them seen only once. The sequencing sample was made of peripheral blood. These receptors originate from a man aged 60 to 75 with COVID-19, enrolled during active disease. The CDR3 runs from the conserved cysteine through the conserved F or W. The D gene is left open where the match is weak. The size entry is marked missing in some rows and otherwise reads once, few, many or a size class.

j_call d_call clone_size v_call cdr3_nt cdr3_aa
TRBJ1-5 NA NA TRBV27 TGTGCCAGTGGGCTATGGAATCAGCCCCAGCATTTT CASGLWNQPQHF
TRBJ1-6 TRBD1 NA TRBV2 TGTGCCAATGCCGGGACAGCTGAGTCACCCCTCCACTTT CANAGTAESPLHF
TRBJ2-5 TRBD2 NA TRBV9 TGTGCCAGCAGCGGGGGACTAGCGGGAGGGGAGACCCAGTACTTC CASSGGLAGGETQYF
TRBJ1-5 TRBD1 NA TRBV28 TGTGCCAGCAGGTTGACAGGGGAAGGTCAGCCCCAGCATTTT CASRLTGEGQPQHF
TRBJ1-1 TRBD1 NA TRBV27 TGTGCCAGCAGTTTACTGAGCCAGGGGGCATTAGGCACTGAAGCTTTCTTT CASSLLSQGALGTEAFF
TRBJ1-1 NA NA TRBV5-1 TGCGCCAGCAGCTTGGAGGGCAGGGACACTGAAGCTTTCTTT CASSLEGRDTEAFF
TRBJ2-3 TRBD1 NA TRBV7-7 TGTGCCAGCAGCCTCGGGACAGGGGAAGGGGATACGCAGTATTTT CASSLGTGEGDTQYF
TRBJ2-2 TRBD2 NA TRBV18 TGTGCCAGCTCACCACCCGGGACTAGCGGGACCGGGGAGCTGTTTTTT CASSPPGTSGTGELFF
TRBJ2-2 TRBD2 NA TRBV5-6 TGTGCCAGCATCCTGGGGGGGACCGGGGAGCTGTTTTTT CASILGGTGELFF
TRBJ2-1 TRBD2 NA TRBV9 TGTGCCAGCACTCTTGGTCCCTCGGGACTAGCGGGAAAGGGGGATGAGCAGTTCTTC CASTLGPSGLAGKGDEQFF
TRBJ2-1 TRBD1 few TRBV7-9 TGTGCCAACTCTGGGGGACAGAGCTCCTACAATGAGCAGTTCTTC CANSGGQSSYNEQFF